This entry features one TCR beta chain sequence. Its antigen is currently unknown. Sequenced by immunoSEQ multiplex PCR; TCRdb stores in-frame clones only, minus some. The repertoire holds roughly 100,000 clones, with roughly nine tenths as singletons. V dropped 9 bases and J dropped 4 bases, with 13 bases sitting between them. CDR3 length: 13 amino acids. The germline V gene encodes CDR1 SNHLY and CDR2 FYNNEI. This sample was taken from a study of T cell responses to AZD1222 COVID-19 vaccine. Notes on the study in general: Clonal diversity was possibly underestimated, and white British individuals and females predominated among donors.

The chain uses TRBV2 and TRBJ1-5, with D tentatively TRBD1 (5 bases). The sample in question was peripheral blood, obtained on day 0 of AZD1222 vaccination. The receptor's source is an adult in good health. CDR3 in DNA: TGTGCCAGTACTCAGGGCGGGAATCAGCCCCAGCATTTT. Amino acids: CASTQGGNQPQHF.